These T cell receptor beta chains were read from a single sample in a study of blood T cell repertoires in COVID-19. Produced via immunoSEQ multiplex PCR; TCRdb's table is partial and in-frame only. Among under 250,000 clones listed, approximately 85% were seen once. The specimen sequenced was peripheral blood. Receptors originate from a woman aged 70-85 years with COVID-19, enrolled during active disease. The CDR3 runs from the conserved cysteine through the conserved F or W. Each record gives: clone size, V gene, D gene, J gene, CDR3 DNA, CDR3 protein. A D gene is named only where the DNA matches it firmly. The size field is filled for only some rows; it gives once, few, many or a size class.

NA	TRBV7-6	TRBD2	TRBJ2-1	TGTGCCAGCAGCTTATTCCCTAGCGGTCACAATGAGCAGTTCTTC	CASSLFPSGHNEQFF
NA	TRBV6-5	NA	TRBJ1-4	TGTGCCAGCAGACGGACCCCGGGGGAAAAACTGTTTTTT	CASRRTPGEKLFF
once	TRBV10-3	TRBD1	TRBJ1-1	TGTGCCATCAGTGGACAGGGTTCCACTGAAGCTTTCTTT	CAISGQGSTEAFF
few	TRBV19	NA	TRBJ1-2	TGTGCCAGTAGAAACAGAGGGGGTGGCTACACCTTC	CASRNRGGGYTF
once	TRBV19	NA	TRBJ1-2	TGTGCCAGTAGTATCGCGACAGCCCTCTATGGCTACACCTTC	CASSIATALYGYTF
NA	TRBV19	TRBD1	TRBJ1-2	TGTGCCAGTAACGAACAGGGGGCGACCCCCGGGAACACCTTC	CASNEQGATPGNTF
NA	TRBV7-2	TRBD1	TRBJ1-2	TGTGCCAGCAGCTTCTCCGGGACAGTTTATGGCTACACCTTC	CASSFSGTVYGYTF
NA	TRBV7-3	NA	TRBJ1-2	TGTGCCAGCAGCCACGATCTCCAGGGGCGGGCTAACTATGGCTACACCTTC	CASSHDLQGRANYGYTF
NA	TRBV5-1	TRBD1	TRBJ1-2	TGCGCCAGCAGCTCGATTACCGGGACAGGGGAAGCCGCGGTGGGCTACACCTTC	CASSSITGTGEAAVGYTF
NA	TRBV4-2	TRBD2	TRBJ2-1	TGTGCCAGCAGCCAGCGAAGCGGGAGGGAGTACAATGAGCAGTTCTTC	CASSQRSGREYNEQFF
NA	TRBV4-3	NA	TRBJ1-2	TGCGCCAGCAGCCAACAGACAGCCGGAAACTATGGCTACACCTTC	CASSQQTAGNYGYTF
NA	TRBV19	NA	TRBJ1-3	TGTGCCAGCGGGAGCTCTGGAAACACCATATATTTT	CASGSSGNTIYF
NA	TRBV6-1	NA	TRBJ2-5	TGTGCCAGCAGTGAAGGGATCCGGGACAATCAAGAGACCCAGTACTTC	CASSEGIRDNQETQYF
NA	TRBV4-3	NA	TRBJ2-2	TGCGCCAGCAGCCAAGCGAGCTCCACCGGGGAGCTGTTTTTT	CASSQASSTGELFF
NA	TRBV6-5	NA	TRBJ2-3	TGTGCCAGCAGTTACGCGGGACGTGACACAGATACGCAGTATTTT	CASSYAGRDTDTQYF
NA	TRBV3-1/TRBV3-2	TRBD1	TRBJ1-2	TGTGCCAGCACCACAGGGGGCGACTATGGCTACACCTTC	CASTTGGDYGYTF
NA	TRBV5-5	NA	TRBJ1-1	TGTGCCAGCAGCTTGGGTACAGGGTATGCGAACACTGAAGCTTTCTTT	CASSLGTGYANTEAFF
NA	TRBV5-5	TRBD1	TRBJ1-1	TGTGCCAGCAGGCCTAGGGGGCAGGGTGAAGCTTTCTTT	CASRPRGQGEAFF
NA	TRBV6-5	TRBD1	TRBJ1-1	TGTGCCAGCAGTCCGACAGGGAAAACTGAAGCTTTCTTT	CASSPTGKTEAFF
NA	TRBV12-5	TRBD1	TRBJ1-5	TGTGCTAGTGGTTTGATCGACAGGGGACGTTATAGCAATCAGCCCCAGCATTTT	CASGLIDRGRYSNQPQHF
NA	TRBV2	TRBD1	TRBJ1-1	TGTGCCAGCAGACCCGACAGGGGGCGACTTACTAATGAAGCTTTCTTT	CASRPDRGRLTNEAFF
NA	TRBV27	TRBD1	TRBJ2-2	TGTGCCAGCAGTGCCATCGGACAGGTTCTTGCCGGGGAGCTGTTTTTT	CASSAIGQVLAGELFF
once	TRBV6-2/TRBV6-3	NA	TRBJ1-1	TGTGCCAGCAGTTACCCGACAGCGAACACTGAAGCTTTCTTT	CASSYPTANTEAFF
NA	TRBV4-3	TRBD2	TRBJ2-1	TGCGCCAGCAGCCTACGTGCCTCTAGCGGGAATTTAAATGAGCAGTTCTTC	CASSLRASSGNLNEQFF
NA	TRBV30	TRBD2	TRBJ2-7	TGTGCCTGGAGTGTACGAGCGGGGTCGCAGTACTTC	CAWSVRAGSQYF
NA	TRBV30	NA	TRBJ1-1	TGTGCCTGGAGTGTTTTGAGGGAAGCTTTCTTT	CAWSVLREAFF
NA	TRBV28	TRBD2	TRBJ2-2	TGTGCCAGCAGTACTCGACTAGCGGGAGGCACCGGGGAGCTGTTTTTT	CASSTRLAGGTGELFF
NA	TRBV19	NA	TRBJ1-4	TGTGCCAGCAGTCCGGGACACTTTTCTGAAAAACTGTTTTTT	CASSPGHFSEKLFF
once	TRBV2	NA	TRBJ1-4	TGTGCCAGCAGGGCGCTTGTAGGGGGTGAAAAACTGTTTTTT	CASRALVGGEKLFF
NA	TRBV13	NA	TRBJ1-1	TGTGCCAGCAGCTCCGTCCGGAGGGGCAGGTTGAACACTGAAGCTTTCTTT	CASSSVRRGRLNTEAFF
NA	TRBV9	NA	TRBJ2-7	TGTGCCAGCAGCGGCCTGGGGCAGGAATCTTCCTACGAGCAGTACTTC	CASSGLGQESSYEQYF
NA	TRBV6-2/TRBV6-3	NA	TRBJ2-2	TGTGCCAGCAGCAAATCTCGAGGCACGAACACCGGGGAGCTGTTTTTT	CASSKSRGTNTGELFF
NA	TRBV11-3	TRBD1	TRBJ1-1	TGTGCCAGCAGCTCTAAACAGGGGCCGCACACTGAAGCTTTCTTT	CASSSKQGPHTEAFF
NA	TRBV6-2/TRBV6-3	NA	TRBJ2-7	TGTGCCAGCAGTTACGGGACTCAGCTTTCCGAGCAGTACTTC	CASSYGTQLSEQYF
NA	TRBV6-5	NA	TRBJ2-1	TGTGCCAGCACAGGGACTTTCTACAATGAGCAGTTCTTC	CASTGTFYNEQFF